Below, 23 T cell receptor beta chains from the same sample are listed, as sequenced in a study of T cell repertoires in aging, cancer and after chemotherapy. Amplification of TCR beta used genomic DNA extracted from peripheral blood. Multiplex touch-down PCR with TRB-A/B primers amplified rearranged V-D-J TRB sequences. TCRdb reanalysed the multiplex PCR reads using MiXCR and keeps one entry per CDR3 protein. Found here are 3,500 to 5,000 distinct CDR3 sequences, 39% of them singletons; the top ten hold 3% to 4.5%. The sample comprised blood. The origin of the receptors is a human donor with a blood cancer.

About this clonotype itself: A read error may be the cause here, since a much bigger clone is one base away. The chain recombines TRBV29-1 with TRBJ2-6, with D maybe TRBD2 (5 bases). Trimming removed 4 bases at V and 3 bases at J, with 16 bases between. Germline CDR1 reads SQVTM; CDR2 reads ANQGSEA. The CDR3 consists of 16 residues. The CDR3 sequence is CSVACGREIGANVLTF. Written as DNA, the CDR3 is TGCAGCGTTGCCTGTGGCCGGGAAATTGGGGCCAACGTCCTGACTTTC.

The chain has TRBV5-4 and TRBJ1-1; D gene uncertain. The CDR3 totals 17 residues. CDR1 is SGHNT, CDR2 YYREEE, per germline (reference sequence). Trimming removed 0 bases at V and 8 bases at J, with 23 bases between. CDR3 coding DNA: TGTGCCAGCAGCTTGGATGGGTTGGTTAGAACCGAAATCGAAGCTTTCTTT. This codes for CASSLDGLVRTEIEAFF.

This clonotype was recorded a few times. This chain connects TRBV6-5 to TRBJ2-7, with 13 bases matching TRBD2. CDR3 length: 14 amino acids. J gave up 2 bases and V 6 bases, and 1 base lay outside the gene matches. Germline loops: CDR1 MNHEY, CDR2 SVGAGI. CDR3 in DNA: TGTGCCAGCAGGGGACTAGCGGGAACCTACGAGCAGTACTTC. Translation: CASRGLAGTYEQYF.

The chain employs TRBV5-4 and TRBJ2-7; D is perhaps TRBD2 (6 bases). CDR1 is SGHNT, CDR2 YYREEE, per germline (reference sequence). This CDR3 comprises 17 residues. Trimming shortened V by 0 bases and J by 2 bases, and 18 bases separated the two germline ends. The CDR3 here is CASSLGGLVADPYEQYF. The CDR3 DNA is TGTGCCAGCAGCTTGGGGGGTTTGGTAGCGGACCCCTACGAGCAGTACTTC.

In this sample, this clonotype turned up a few times. The CDR3, as DNA: TGTGCCGGTGACCCGGGGGCGGGTGAGCAGTTCTTC. It translates to CAGDPGAGEQFF. The rearrangement joins TRBV30 to TRBJ2-1; tentatively, D is TRBD1 or TRBD2 (6 bases each). The CDR3 loop spans 12 amino acids. Germline loops: CDR1 GTSNPN, CDR2 SVGIG (reference sequence). The V and J ends lost 8 bases and 9 bases respectively, with 17 bases between them.

Turning to this clonotype: With a much larger clone just one base away, this may be a read error. The chain recombines TRBV19 with TRBJ2-2; D is uncertain. Germline V gene data show CDR1 as LNHDA and CDR2 as SQIVND (reference sequence). This CDR3 comprises 19 residues. The V and J ends lost 3 bases and 7 bases respectively, with 27 bases between them. CDR3 sequence (DNA): TGTGCCAGTAGTATCCCTTCGTCGATGAGTTATAGGACCGGCGGGGAGCTGTTTTTT. It codes for CASSIPSSMSYRTGGELFF.

This clonotype has just a few counts. The chain joins TRBV6-6 to TRBJ2-7, with 8 bases that match TRBD1. Germline V gene lookup returns CDR1 MNHNY and CDR2 SVGAGI (reference sequence). The V segment lost 7 bases and the J segment 3 bases; nucleotides outside the gene matches: 5. The CDR3 extends over 13 amino acids. CDR3 nucleotides: TGTGCCAGCACTGGGACAGGCCTCTACGAGCAGTACTTC. Protein: CASTGTGLYEQYF.

Relative to its sample, this clonotype is medium-sized. The chain combines TRBV5-4 with TRBJ2-3; 9 positions agree with TRBD2. The V gene's germline CDR1 is SGHNT and CDR2 YYREEE (reference sequence). This CDR3 spans 19 amino acids. The J segment lost 2 bases and the V segment lost 3 bases, leaving 16 bases of the junction unmatched. The CDR3 DNA is TGTGCCAGCAGCTACCCGGGACTAGCAGTAGAGCCCTTCACAGATACGCAGTATTTT. This translates into CASSYPGLAVEPFTDTQYF. Full variable domain (rest looked up from reference TRBV5-4 and TRBJ2-3): ETGVTQSPTHLIKTRGQQVTLRCSSQSGHNTVSWYQQALGQGPQFIFQYYREEENGRGNFPPRFSGLQFPNYSSELNVNALELDDSALYLCASSYPGLAVEPFTDTQYFGPGTRLTVL.

The chain links TRBV6-2 or TRBV6-3 to TRBJ2-3; 9 nucleotides agree with TRBD2. Germline V CDR1 and CDR2: MNHEY, SVGEGT. J lost 11 bases, V lost 6 bases, and 18 bases had no gene match. The CDR3 runs to 16 residues. The DNA of the CDR3 is TGTGCCAGCAGCCCACTAGCGGGTTTGTACAGATACGGGCAGTATTTT. Protein product: CASSPLAGLYRYGQYF.

About this clonotype: A single base separates this from a much larger clone, so it may be a read error. The rearrangement links TRBV18 to TRBJ2-1; 10 bases are a match to TRBD2. CDR1 and CDR2 (germline): KGHSH, LQKENI. CDR3 length equals 16 residues. The CDR3 coding sequence is TGTGGCAGCTCTGGGGCTAGCGGGAGAGTAGGCAATGAGCAGTTCTTC. It yields the protein CGSSGASGRVGNEQFF.

The chain employs TRBV5-6 and TRBJ2-1; weak D call: TRBD1 (6 bases). V was pared by 2 bases and J by 4 bases, with 10 bases between. Germline CDR1 and CDR2: SGHDT and YYEEEE. This CDR3 spans 14 amino acids. The CDR3: CASSFGRGYNEQFF. The CDR3 DNA follows: TGTGCCAGCAGCTTCGGTAGGGGGTACAATGAGCAGTTCTTC.

This chain links TRBV12-3 or TRBV12-4 with TRBJ1-3; D is possibly TRBD1 (5 bases). This CDR3 is 17 amino acids long. Trimming stripped 5 bases from V and 4 bases from J, with 21 bases between. The CDR3, as DNA: TGTGCCAGCAGTCCTACGAATGCTGGGGCCCCCGGAAACACCATATATTTT. It specifies CASSPTNAGAPGNTIYF.

The V call is TRBV2, the J call TRBJ2-7; 10 bases align to TRBD2. The CDR3 is 14 residues long. The germline V gene encodes CDR1 SNHLY and CDR2 FYNNEI. The J segment lost 2 bases and the V segment lost 4 bases, leaving 2 bases of the junction unmatched. CDR3 sequence reads: CASSVAGGTYEQYF. Written as DNA, the CDR3 is TGTGCCAGCAGTGTAGCGGGAGGAACCTACGAGCAGTACTTC.

This clonotype was recorded a few times. This chain connects TRBV7-9 to TRBJ2-1; D is unresolved. V shed 5 bases and J shed 9 bases, with 14 bases lying between them. The CDR3 spans 13 residues. Germline CDR1 SEHNR, CDR2 FQNEAQ (reference sequence). The CDR3 reads CASSTPGSIEQFF. CDR3 nucleotide sequence: TGTGCCAGCAGCACCCCCGGGTCGATTGAGCAGTTCTTC.

This sequence joins TRBV5-1 and TRBJ2-7; tentative D call: TRBD2 (6 bases). Per the germline V gene, CDR1 is SGHRS and CDR2 is YFSETQ. This CDR3 region has 14 residues. V was cut by 3 bases and J by 0 bases, with 10 bases left in between. As DNA, the CDR3 is TGCGCCAGCAGCTCGGGACTGAGCTCCTACGAGCAGTACTTC. Translation gives CASSSGLSSYEQYF.

This clonotype is medium-sized by share. The chain joins TRBV19 to TRBJ2-3, with TRBD2 as a possible D gene (6 bases). The V end lost 0 bases, the J end lost 2 bases, and 9 bases lay between the germline ends. Germline V CDR1 and CDR2: LNHDA, SQIVND (reference sequence). The CDR3 is made up of 15 amino acids. CDR3 DNA: TGTGCCAGTAGTATAGACGGGAGCAACACAGATACGCAGTATTTT. Its protein product is CASSIDGSNTDTQYF.

This chain links TRBV10-2 with TRBJ2-2, with 11 nucleotides matching TRBD2. The V gene's germline CDR1 is WSHSY and CDR2 SAAADI. This CDR3 has 18 amino acids. V trimming: 0 bases; J trimming: 4 bases; junction bases outside the gene matches: 7. CDR3 sequence (DNA): TGCGCCAGCAGTGAGTCGACTCTAGCGGGAGGTGCCACCGGGGAGCTGTTTTTT. As protein: CASSESTLAGGATGELFF.

A word on this clonotype: Being one base from a much bigger clone, this may be a read error. This chain connects TRBV18 to TRBJ2-3; a possible D gene is TRBD2 (5 bases). The germline V gene encodes CDR1 KGHSH and CDR2 LQKENI. Trimming removed 5 bases at V and 4 bases at J, with 13 bases between. This CDR3 comprises 14 residues. The CDR3 DNA sequence: TGTGCCAGCTCAGACCGACTATCCTCAGATACGCAGTATTTT. Its protein product is CASSDRLSSDTQYF.

The table lists this clonotype with a few counts. The chain uses TRBV7-2 and TRBJ2-7; no reliable D call. Looked up from germline, CDR1 is SGHTA and CDR2 is FQGNSA. The V end was cut by 4 bases, the J end by 5 bases, with 15 bases between. The CDR3 runs 14 residues. The CDR3, as DNA: TGTGCCAGCAGCTCAGACTTGTTGGCCAACGAGCAGTACTTC. Its protein is CASSSDLLANEQYF.

This clonotype has just a few counts. The chain has TRBV6-5 and TRBJ2-1; no firm D call. Trimming cost V 4 bases and J 0 bases, with 10 bases left between them. Germline V CDR1 and CDR2: MNHEY, SVGAGI. The CDR3 consists of 15 residues. The CDR3 spells CASSFRRSSYNEQFF. The CDR3 DNA reads as TGTGCCAGCAGTTTCCGTAGGAGCTCCTACAATGAGCAGTTCTTC.

A word on this clonotype: A much larger clone sits a single nucleotide away, making a read error possible. V gene TRBV6-1 combines with J gene TRBJ2-2; D perhaps matches TRBD1 (5 bases). Germline V gene sequence: CDR1 MNHNS, CDR2 SASEGT. The CDR3 extends over 15 amino acids. The V and J ends lost 6 bases and 5 bases respectively, with 16 bases between them. This CDR3 is CASRAGWGDTGELFF. CDR3 in DNA: TGTGCCAGCAGAGCCGGATGGGGCGATACCGGGGAGCTGTTTTTT.

Notes on this clonotype: This may be a read error, as it is one base from a much larger clone. V is TRBV18 and J is TRBJ2-2; TRBD1 or TRBD2 may be the D gene (6 bases each). CDR1 and CDR2 (germline): KGHSH, LQKENI. The CDR3 contains 15 residues. The CDR3 DNA is TGTGCCAGCTCCCTCTGGGGGGCGAAAACCGGGGAGCTGTTTTTT. It translates to CASSLWGAKTGELFF.

On this clonotype itself: A much larger clonotype is one base distant, so this may be a read error. The rearrangement joins TRBV29-1 to TRBJ2-1; the D gene could be TRBD1 or TRBD2 (6 bases each). The germline V gene encodes CDR1 SQVTM and CDR2 ANQGSEA. The V end was cut by 1 base, the J end by 5 bases, with 18 bases between. This CDR3 is 16 amino acids long. CDR3 sequence (DNA): TGCAGCGTTGAAGGGGGGCGGGACGGCCGAGACAATGAGCAGTTCTTC. Translated: CSVEGGRDGRDNEQFF.